This TCR beta chain was recovered during a study of blood T cell repertoires in COVID-19 (TCRdb year 2020). General notes on the study: Collaborator samples came from the United States, Italy and Spain and covered acute and convalescent phases of COVID-19. The dataset comprised deeply sampled blood TCRbeta repertoires from subjects exposed to, actively infected with, or recovered from COVID-19. The prospective study material was composed of cDNA or gDNA derived from T cells, B-cell-depleted T cells, or PBMCs. The samples were drawn from two sources: the first 160 participants of the ongoing ImmuneRACE study, and 1,254 subjects contributed by 6 global collaborators. Sample metadata almost always included a de-identified subject ID, COVID-19 status, age in years and sex. Where HLA class I and class II types were available, the types were taken from metadata supplied by the sample provider, not from assay-based typing. The repertoires were released in a freely available public database intended as a resource for research on the immune response to SARS-CoV-2.

TCRbeta CDR3 regions were amplified from genomic DNA using the immunoSEQ Assay, a bias-controlled multiplex PCR. The authors processed their data as follows. Nucleated cell counts per sample were estimated from amplification of reference gene primers within the assay. To quantify the absolute abundance of each unique TCRbeta CDR3 rearrangement, sequence reads were collapsed and filtered. For each sample, productive Simpson clonality was calculated as the square root of Simpson's diversity index across productive rearrangements. Held by TCRdb, this immuneACCESS table contains in-frame sequences only and omits some clones. Under half of the omission traces to an unresolved V gene where checked; the cause of the rest is unknown. V and J calls plus clone size are reproduced from that table; the DNA served to infer D and trimming. The sample table lists about 60,000 clones, around four fifths of them with a count of one. Approximately 21% of the sample is in the top ten clones.

One collaborating source in Seattle enrolled patients during active infection and followed them longitudinally through the course of disease. Each collaborating institution followed its own protocols to collect whole blood in K2EDTA tubes. Collaborator samples were shipped for TCRbeta analysis as frozen whole blood, isolated PBMCs, or DNA extracted from either sample type. Broader findings and caveats from the paper: The quantity of clinical and demographic metadata differed by source and by participant and was supplied without curation.

On this clone: What this receptor recognizes is not known. Qualities for individual bases were not recorded, and no much larger clone is one base off.

Reading from cysteine to phenylalanine, the CDR3 counts 16 amino acids. The entry retains the CDR3 DNA only, 48 bases that are in frame from base 1. As encoded in the germline V gene, CDR1 is KGHSH while CDR2 is LQKENI. V gives up 3 bases and J gives up 1 base, and the segment between their germline ends measures 15 bases. Source material: peripheral blood. Recombination linked TRBV18 to TRBJ1-1; tentative D gene TRBD1, with 5 bases matching. The source of this sequence is a man younger than 45 with COVID-19, enrolled during active disease. The encoded CDR3 is CASSPPWGVENTEAFF. The DNA sequence is as follows: TGTGCCAGCTCACCGCCGTGGGGGGTCGAGAACACTGAAGCTTTCTTT.